These T cell receptor beta chains were read from a single sample in a study of cytomegalovirus exposure and HLA in healthy donors. Repertoires were generated with immunoSEQ multiplex PCR, while TCRdb's copy carries only in-frame clones and drops some. The sample lists 150,000 or so clones; approximately 80% were seen once. The specimen was PBMCs. These receptors were obtained from a man over 45 in good health and CMV-seropositive. The CDR3 runs from the conserved cysteine through the conserved F or W. A D gene is named only where the DNA matches it firmly. Rows may omit the clone size; those that give it use once, few, many or a size class.

V: TRBV28; J: TRBJ2-3; D: TRBD2; size: NA; CDR3: CASSFRGGGTDTQYF; DNA: TGTGCCAGCAGTTTCCGGGGGGGCGGGACAGATACGCAGTATTTT
V: TRBV5-1; J: TRBJ2-3; D: TRBD1; size: NA; CDR3: CASSSGQTNTDTQYF; DNA: TGCGCCAGCAGCTCGGGACAGACAAACACAGATACGCAGTATTTT
V: TRBV11-3; J: TRBJ2-2; D: TRBD1; size: NA; CDR3: CASGTGIGELFF; DNA: TGTGCCAGCGGGACAGGAATCGGGGAGCTGTTTTTT
V: TRBV4-1; J: TRBJ2-7; D: NA; size: NA; CDR3: CASSQDYSYEQYF; DNA: TGCGCCAGCAGCCAAGATTATTCCTACGAGCAGTACTTC
V: TRBV6-5; J: TRBJ2-5; D: TRBD1; size: NA; CDR3: CASRNRGPETQYF; DNA: TGTGCCAGCAGGAACAGGGGGCCGGAGACCCAGTACTTC
V: TRBV4-3; J: TRBJ1-1; D: NA; size: NA; CDR3: CASSHLTGNTEAFF; DNA: TGCGCCAGCAGCCACTTGACAGGGAACACTGAAGCTTTCTTT
V: TRBV12-5; J: TRBJ1-5; D: NA; size: NA; CDR3: CASGLVRGLSDLSNQPQHF; DNA: TGTGCTAGTGGTTTGGTGCGGGGCCTCAGTGACCTTAGCAATCAGCCCCAGCATTTT
V: TRBV27; J: TRBJ2-7; D: NA; size: NA; CDR3: CASRVSWGTSPYEQYF; DNA: TGTGCCAGCAGAGTTTCATGGGGGACTTCCCCCTACGAGCAGTACTTC
V: TRBV4-3; J: TRBJ1-6; D: NA; size: NA; CDR3: CASSQQGGPYNSPLHF; DNA: TGCGCCAGCAGCCAACAGGGAGGGCCCTATAATTCACCCCTCCACTTT
V: TRBV5-4; J: TRBJ2-7; D: NA; size: NA; CDR3: CASSLRGGSPGEQYF; DNA: TGTGCCAGCAGCTTGCGGGGTGGTAGTCCGGGCGAGCAGTACTTC
V: TRBV12-5; J: TRBJ2-5; D: TRBD1; size: NA; CDR3: CASGPRTGGLGETQYF; DNA: TGTGCTAGTGGTCCCCGGACAGGGGGCTTGGGGGAGACCCAGTACTTC
V: TRBV7-2; J: TRBJ2-7; D: TRBD2; size: NA; CDR3: CASSPPGLAVEQYF; DNA: TGTGCCAGCAGCCCACCCGGACTAGCGGTCGAGCAGTACTTC
V: TRBV7-8; J: TRBJ2-5; D: NA; size: NA; CDR3: CASSLELAGETQYF; DNA: TGTGCCAGCAGCTTAGAACTAGCAGGAGAGACCCAGTACTTC
V: TRBV7-2; J: TRBJ1-1; D: NA; size: NA; CDR3: CASSPRQREAFF; DNA: TGTGCCAGCAGCCCGCGACAGCGTGAAGCTTTCTTT
V: TRBV2; J: TRBJ2-2; D: TRBD2; size: NA; CDR3: CASSRNTGGWRELFF; DNA: TGTGCCAGCAGCCGGAATACGGGGGGGTGGCGGGAGCTGTTTTTT
V: TRBV6-6; J: TRBJ1-1; D: NA; size: NA; CDR3: CASSYPGQRATGEAFF; DNA: TGTGCCAGCAGTTACCCGGGCCAGAGGGCGACGGGTGAAGCTTTCTTT
V: TRBV4-3; J: TRBJ2-3; D: TRBD1; size: NA; CDR3: CASSHDSTGAFSDTQYF; DNA: TGCGCCAGCAGCCACGATTCGACAGGGGCGTTCTCAGATACGCAGTATTTT
V: TRBV7-9; J: TRBJ1-2; D: NA; size: NA; CDR3: CAGGTPNYGYTF; DNA: TGTGCCGGCGGGACTCCGAACTATGGCTACACCTTC
V: TRBV19; J: TRBJ2-7; D: TRBD1; size: NA; CDR3: CASRQTGVSSYEQYF; DNA: TGTGCCAGTAGACAGACAGGGGTGAGCTCCTACGAGCAGTACTTC
V: TRBV19; J: TRBJ2-5; D: NA; size: NA; CDR3: CASSPTGQETQYF; DNA: TGTGCCAGTAGCCCGACTGGACAAGAGACCCAGTACTTC
V: TRBV5-5; J: TRBJ1-2; D: TRBD1; size: NA; CDR3: CASSLEWTGGAGGYTF; DNA: TGTGCCAGCAGCTTGGAGTGGACAGGGGGCGCGGGTGGCTACACCTTC
V: TRBV30; J: TRBJ2-2; D: NA; size: NA; CDR3: CAWSVSVPGELFF; DNA: TGTGCCTGGAGTGTTTCCGTCCCCGGGGAGCTGTTTTTT
V: TRBV4-1; J: TRBJ2-5; D: TRBD2; size: NA; CDR3: CASSQDRAGVLLYF; DNA: TGCGCCAGCAGCCAAGATAGAGCGGGGGTTCTTCTGTACTTC
V: TRBV15; J: TRBJ1-2; D: NA; size: NA; CDR3: CATSREAGYGYTF; DNA: TGTGCCACCAGCAGAGAAGCGGGGTATGGCTACACCTTC
V: TRBV11-3; J: TRBJ1-6; D: NA; size: few; CDR3: CASSRDSRNSPLHF; DNA: TGTGCCAGCAGCCGGGACTCACGAAATTCACCCCTCCACTTT
V: TRBV15; J: TRBJ1-1; D: TRBD1; size: few; CDR3: CATSRDQQGTFF; DNA: TGTGCCACCAGCAGAGACCAACAGGGGACTTTCTTT
V: TRBV19; J: TRBJ1-5; D: TRBD1; size: NA; CDR3: CASSIDPRRGQPQHF; DNA: TGTGCCAGTAGTATAGACCCCCGCAGGGGGCAGCCCCAGCATTTT
V: TRBV28; J: TRBJ2-5; D: NA; size: NA; CDR3: CASSLLAAQETQYF; DNA: TGTGCCAGCAGTCTCTTAGCGGCCCAAGAGACCCAGTACTTC
V: TRBV5-1; J: TRBJ2-1; D: NA; size: NA; CDR3: CASSLDLFGGPQFF; DNA: TGCGCCAGCAGCTTGGATCTTTTCGGGGGGCCGCAGTTCTTC
V: TRBV10-2; J: TRBJ2-5; D: TRBD2; size: few; CDR3: CASSEPGLAGETQYF; DNA: TGCGCCAGCAGTGAGCCGGGACTAGCAGGGGAGACCCAGTACTTC
V: TRBV5-6; J: TRBJ2-3; D: NA; size: NA; CDR3: CASSLAILGGTDTQYF; DNA: TGTGCCAGCAGCTTAGCGATCCTCGGGGGCACAGATACGCAGTATTTT
V: TRBV6-5; J: TRBJ1-1; D: TRBD1; size: NA; CDR3: CASSYGTGLNTEAFF; DNA: TGTGCCAGCAGTTACGGGACAGGCTTGAACACTGAAGCTTTCTTT
V: TRBV4-1; J: TRBJ1-4; D: NA; size: NA; CDR3: CASSPRLLGTNEKLFF; DNA: TGCGCCAGCAGCCCCCGTCTGCTGGGCACTAATGAAAAACTGTTTTTT
V: TRBV5-6; J: TRBJ1-2; D: TRBD1; size: NA; CDR3: CASSLKGQNYGYTF; DNA: TGTGCCAGCAGCTTGAAGGGACAGAACTATGGCTACACCTTC
V: TRBV5-4; J: TRBJ2-3; D: NA; size: few; CDR3: CASSRGTDSTDTQYF; DNA: TGTGCCAGCAGCCGGGGGACAGACTCCACAGATACGCAGTATTTT
V: TRBV28; J: TRBJ1-4; D: NA; size: NA; CDR3: CASSSAGSGPGEKLFF; DNA: TGTGCCAGCAGTTCTGCGGGGAGTGGCCCGGGTGAAAAACTGTTTTTT
V: TRBV9; J: TRBJ2-7; D: TRBD1; size: NA; CDR3: CASSVGQGPYEQYF; DNA: TGTGCCAGCAGTGTGGGACAGGGGCCCTACGAGCAGTACTTC
V: TRBV19; J: TRBJ2-2; D: NA; size: NA; CDR3: CASRRMTGSNTGELFF; DNA: TGTGCCAGTAGGAGAATGACAGGATCGAACACCGGGGAGCTGTTTTTT
V: TRBV27; J: TRBJ2-7; D: NA; size: NA; CDR3: CASSISGRGNYEQYF; DNA: TGTGCCAGCAGCATCTCAGGGAGGGGGAACTACGAGCAGTACTTC
V: TRBV4-1; J: TRBJ2-2; D: TRBD1; size: NA; CDR3: CASSPTGADTGELFF; DNA: TGCGCCAGCAGCCCGACAGGGGCGGACACCGGGGAGCTGTTTTTT
V: TRBV7-7; J: TRBJ2-3; D: TRBD1; size: once; CDR3: CASSIGGQGDTQYF; DNA: TGTGCTAGCAGTATCGGTGGACAGGGGGATACGCAGTATTTT
V: TRBV2; J: TRBJ1-5; D: TRBD1; size: few; CDR3: CAMGQAGNQPQHF; DNA: TGTGCTATGGGACAGGCGGGGAATCAGCCCCAGCATTTT
V: TRBV19; J: TRBJ2-6; D: NA; size: NA; CDR3: CASSINRSGANVLTF; DNA: TGTGCCAGTAGTATCAACAGGTCCGGGGCCAACGTCCTGACTTTC
V: TRBV29-1; J: TRBJ1-1; D: NA; size: few; CDR3: CSVLDNEQGGEAFF; DNA: TGCAGCGTCCTAGACAATGAACAAGGGGGTGAAGCTTTCTTT
V: TRBV4-3; J: TRBJ1-2; D: TRBD1; size: NA; CDR3: CASSQGQGPNYGYTF; DNA: TGCGCCAGCAGCCAGGGACAGGGGCCTAACTATGGCTACACCTTC
V: TRBV7-9; J: TRBJ2-7; D: TRBD1; size: NA; CDR3: CASSLFGTATYEQYF; DNA: TGTGCCAGCAGCCTATTTGGGACAGCAACCTACGAGCAGTACTTC
V: TRBV4-3; J: TRBJ1-6; D: TRBD1; size: NA; CDR3: CASSQEGTGGSPLHF; DNA: TGCGCCAGCAGCCAAGAAGGGACAGGGGGGTCACCCCTCCACTTT
V: TRBV7-2; J: TRBJ1-3; D: TRBD1; size: NA; CDR3: CASSARTGGSGNTIYF; DNA: TGTGCCAGCAGCGCGAGAACAGGGGGCTCTGGAAACACCATATATTTT
V: TRBV4-1; J: TRBJ2-3; D: TRBD2; size: NA; CDR3: CASSQGLAGTDTQYF; DNA: TGCGCCAGCAGCCAAGGACTAGCGGGCACAGATACGCAGTATTTT
V: TRBV6-5; J: TRBJ2-7; D: NA; size: once; CDR3: CASSYEGAGVREQYF; DNA: TGTGCCAGCAGTTACGAAGGGGCAGGGGTAAGAGAGCAGTACTTC
V: TRBV27; J: TRBJ2-7; D: TRBD2; size: once; CDR3: CASSLLGGVRDSEQYF; DNA: TGTGCCAGCAGTCTTCTGGGAGGGGTTAGGGATTCCGAGCAGTACTTC
V: TRBV4-3; J: TRBJ1-2; D: NA; size: NA; CDR3: CASSQDLQGSNYGYTF; DNA: TGCGCCAGCAGCCAAGATCTACAGGGATCTAACTATGGCTACACCTTC
V: TRBV5-1; J: TRBJ2-5; D: NA; size: NA; CDR3: CASSSGPRQGTQYF; DNA: TGCGCCAGCAGCTCAGGTCCCCGTCAGGGGACCCAGTACTTC
V: TRBV7-6; J: TRBJ1-4; D: TRBD1; size: NA; CDR3: CASSRDRVFATNEKLFF; DNA: TGTGCCAGCAGCCGGGACAGGGTGTTTGCAACTAATGAAAAACTGTTTTTT
V: TRBV5-4; J: TRBJ2-2; D: TRBD2; size: few; CDR3: CASSFGGGPNTGELFF; DNA: TGTGCCAGCAGCTTTGGCGGGGGGCCTAACACCGGGGAGCTGTTTTTT
V: TRBV2; J: TRBJ2-3; D: TRBD1; size: once; CDR3: CASRTDRGTDTQYF; DNA: TGTGCCAGCCGAACGGACAGGGGCACAGATACGCAGTATTTT